These 5 T cell receptor beta chains were all obtained from the same sample, sequenced in a study of vaccination and CD4 T cells after COVID-19 (dated by TCRdb to the early 2020s). These TCRs are of unknown antigen specificity. The method behind the library was PCR. The reads were generated on an Illumina iSeq 100. TCR sequencing of DNA from cultured CD4+ T cells used the Oncomine TCR Beta short-read assay at the Johns Hopkins FTIC core. The public reads were quality trimmed at Q25 with fastp and then assembled into clones with MiXCR by TCRdb, keeping productive beta chains. Every CDR3 protein is listed once, alongside the most common genes and DNA of its rows. This sample comprises around 15,000 distinct CDR3 sequences, around 24% of them detected only once. Of the sample, about 24% falls within the top ten clones. The treatment or condition label for this specimen denotes: approximately 9-day PBMC culture with coronavirus spike peptide pools or control peptides (ViraFEST assay).

Sequences were obtained from cultured CD4+ T cells from blood. These TCRs come from a human donor with COVID-19.

The J gene is TRBJ1-5, the V gene TRBV2; D not certain. The V end was cut by 5 bases, the J end by 2 bases, with 13 bases between. The CDR3 is made up of 15 amino acids. Germline CDR1 is SNHLY and CDR2 is FYNNEI. The CDR3 region is CASSLDSGGNQPQHF. The DNA of the CDR3 is TGTGCCAGCAGTCTAGACTCCGGGGGCAATCAGCCCCAGCATTTT.

V is TRBV19 and J is TRBJ1-2; 8 bases line up with TRBD1. Germline loops: CDR1 LNHDA, CDR2 SQIVND (reference sequence). Trimming cost V 8 bases and J 8 bases; bases outside gene matches: 7. The CDR3 runs 12 residues. The CDR3 here is CASLDRGGGYTF. The CDR3 nucleotides read TGTGCCAGTCTAGACAGGGGAGGCGGCTACACCTTC.

The chain employs TRBV7-6 and TRBJ2-3; no reliable D call. The CDR3 is made up of 15 amino acids. Germline V gene lookup returns CDR1 SGHVS and CDR2 FNYEAQ. The V and J ends lost 3 bases and 2 bases respectively, with 12 bases between them. CDR3 region: CASSFQPFHTDTQYF. Here the CDR3 DNA reads TGTGCCAGCAGCTTTCAGCCATTCCACACAGATACGCAGTATTTT.

This clonotype showed up just a few times. The rearrangement links TRBV5-1 to TRBJ1-2; 7 nucleotides agree with TRBD1. Trimming removed 0 bases from V and 8 bases from J; junction bases left unmatched: 4. Per the germline V gene, CDR1 is SGHRS and CDR2 is YFSETQ. CDR3 length: 13 amino acids. This chain's CDR3 is CASSLVQGVGYTF. CDR3 DNA sequence: TGCGCCAGCAGCTTGGTCCAGGGGGTAGGCTACACCTTC.

The chain joins TRBV6-5 to TRBJ2-6, with a tentative D call TRBD2 (5 bases). Trimming removed 4 bases at V and 2 bases at J, with 12 bases between. The CDR3 spans 16 residues. Per germline, CDR1 MNHEY and CDR2 SVGAGI. DNA of the CDR3: TGTGCCAGCAGTTCCGGCGGGTCTACTGGGGCCAACGTCCTGACTTTC. It codes for CASSSGGSTGANVLTF.